Listed below are T cell receptor beta chains from one sample, sequenced in a study of cytomegalovirus exposure and HLA in healthy donors. TCRdb keeps only in-frame clones here, not all; method: immunoSEQ multiplex PCR. The data hold 100,000 or so clones, with roughly 76% observed a single time. The sequenced sample was PBMCs. These receptors originate from a man in his fifties in good health and CMV-seronegative. The CDR3 runs from the conserved cysteine through the conserved F or W. The D gene is left open where the match is weak. Clone size is not always given. Where it is, it says once, few, many or a class for expanded clones.

NA,TRBD1,TRBV25-1,TRBJ2-7,CASSGSRTGNFYEQYF,TGTGCCAGCAGTGGGTCGAGGACAGGGAACTTCTACGAGCAGTACTTC
NA,NA,TRBV2,TRBJ2-3,CASTDYRDTQYF,TGTGCCAGCACAGACTACCGAGATACGCAGTATTTT
NA,NA,TRBV15,TRBJ2-7,CATSRDEGLGYEQYF,TGTGCCACCAGCAGAGATGAGGGATTGGGGTACGAGCAGTACTTC
NA,NA,TRBV19,TRBJ2-3,CASMAGTDTQYF,TGTGCCAGTATGGCAGGGACAGATACGCAGTATTTT
NA,NA,TRBV6-5,TRBJ1-6,CASSYFRGSYNSPLHF,TGTGCCAGCAGTTACTTCCGAGGCTCCTATAATTCACCCCTCCACTTT
NA,TRBD1,TRBV6-6,TRBJ1-6,CATHTLTGAGNSPLHF,TGTGCCACCCATACTTTAACAGGGGCGGGTAATTCACCCCTCCACTTT
few,NA,TRBV2,TRBJ1-4,CASTEETKGANEKLFF,TGTGCCAGCACCGAGGAGACAAAAGGGGCTAATGAAAAACTGTTTTTT
NA,TRBD1,TRBV18,TRBJ1-6,CASSQWDRGDNSPLHF,TGTGCCAGCTCACAATGGGACAGGGGCGATAATTCACCCCTCCACTTT
NA,NA,TRBV11-2,TRBJ1-1,CASSGQLATEAFF,TGTGCCAGCAGCGGACAATTGGCCACTGAAGCTTTCTTT
few,TRBD1,TRBV18,TRBJ1-4,CASSPGQGNVNEKLFF,TGTGCCAGCTCGCCGGGACAGGGAAACGTCAATGAAAAACTGTTTTTT
NA,NA,TRBV9,TRBJ2-2,CASSVVQAWPGELFF,TGTGCCAGCAGCGTAGTACAGGCATGGCCCGGGGAGCTGTTTTTT
few,TRBD1,TRBV7-2,TRBJ1-4,CASSLPGQINEKLFF,TGTGCCAGCAGCCTCCCGGGACAGATTAATGAAAAACTGTTTTTT
NA,NA,TRBV28,TRBJ1-2,CASSPTSAGYGYTF,TGTGCCAGCAGTCCGACGAGCGCTGGCTATGGCTACACCTTC
once,NA,TRBV28,TRBJ2-7,CASSDESGFPYEQYF,TGTGCCAGCTCCGACGAGAGCGGGTTTCCCTACGAGCAGTACTTC
NA,NA,TRBV7-9,TRBJ2-7,CASSLVTGPGYEQYF,TGTGCCAGCAGCTTAGTCACAGGTCCAGGGTACGAGCAGTACTTC
NA,NA,TRBV18,TRBJ1-4,CASSQGQDGKLFF,TGTGCCAGCTCTCAGGGTCAAGATGGAAAACTGTTTTTT
NA,TRBD2,TRBV19,TRBJ2-7,CASSIGLADTKYF,TGTGCCAGTAGTATTGGACTAGCGGATACCAAGTACTTC
NA,NA,TRBV5-1,TRBJ2-5,CASSLEAVAGETQYF,TGCGCCAGCAGCTTGGAGGCAGTGGCAGGGGAGACCCAGTACTTC
once,NA,TRBV7-9,TRBJ2-7,CASSSNSYEQYF,TGTGCCAGCAGTTCCAACTCCTACGAGCAGTACTTC
NA,NA,TRBV7-2,TRBJ2-3,CASSISVSDTQYF,TGTGCCAGCAGTATTAGCGTGAGTGATACGCAGTATTTT
NA,TRBD2,TRBV19,TRBJ2-5,CASSHSGGEETQYF,TGTGCCAGTAGCCATAGCGGGGGGGAAGAGACCCAGTACTTC
NA,NA,TRBV6-4,TRBJ1-2,CASRGTGGGGYTF,TGTGCCAGCAGGGGGACGGGGGGCGGCGGCTACACCTTC
few,NA,TRBV29-1,TRBJ1-2,CSVVEVNAFNYGYTF,TGCAGCGTTGTTGAGGTGAACGCCTTTAACTATGGCTACACCTTC
few,NA,TRBV4-1,TRBJ1-1,CASSRGPGRSNTEAFF,TGCGCCAGCAGCCGTGGGCCAGGGCGATCGAACACTGAAGCTTTCTTT
few,TRBD1,TRBV6-6,TRBJ1-5,CASIGQGLQPQHF,TGTGCCAGCATCGGACAGGGACTTCAGCCCCAGCATTTT
few,NA,TRBV7-2,TRBJ2-1,CASSPVVRGDNEQFF,TGTGCCAGCAGCCCCGTTGTCAGGGGTGACAATGAGCAGTTCTTC
NA,TRBD2,TRBV10-3,TRBJ2-3,CAISGSGGPSDTQYF,TGTGCCATCAGTGGTTCGGGGGGGCCGTCAGATACGCAGTATTTT
NA,TRBD2,TRBV19,TRBJ2-1,CASSTRTSGSNEQFF,TGTGCCAGTAGTACCCGGACTAGCGGGAGTAATGAGCAGTTCTTC
few,TRBD2,TRBV29-1,TRBJ2-7,CSGSGLAGGGAYEQYF,TGCAGCGGATCGGGACTAGCGGGGGGCGGAGCCTACGAGCAGTACTTC
NA,NA,TRBV27,TRBJ2-6,CASSFQGSGANVLTF,TGTGCCAGCAGTTTCCAGGGCTCTGGGGCCAACGTCCTGACTTTC
NA,TRBD1,TRBV5-5,TRBJ1-5,CASSITPGGINQPQHF,TGTGCCAGCAGCATTACGCCAGGGGGGATTAATCAGCCCCAGCATTTT
NA,TRBD2,TRBV18,TRBJ2-7,CASSAGLAGGYEQYF,TGTGCCAGCTCAGCGGGGCTAGCGGGGGGCTACGAGCAGTACTTC
once,NA,TRBV6-5,TRBJ2-7,CASSYRQSTDYEQYF,TGTGCCAGCAGTTACCGACAGTCAACCGACTACGAGCAGTACTTC
NA,TRBD1,TRBV30,TRBJ1-1,CAWGSGTAKAFF,TGTGCCTGGGGCTCCGGGACAGCCAAAGCTTTCTTT
few,NA,TRBV28,TRBJ2-5,CASSSPGNLETQYF,TGTGCCAGCAGTTCGCCGGGAAATTTGGAGACCCAGTACTTC
NA,NA,TRBV11-2,TRBJ1-1,CASSLGRGTEAFF,TGTGCCAGCAGCTTAGGAAGGGGAACTGAAGCTTTCTTT
NA,TRBD2,TRBV9,TRBJ2-1,CASSNLAGGFNEQFF,TGTGCCAGCAGCAACCTAGCGGGAGGTTTTAATGAGCAGTTCTTC
NA,TRBD1,TRBV28,TRBJ1-2,CASSIQGYGYTF,TGTGCCAGCAGCATACAGGGGTATGGCTACACCTTC
NA,TRBD2,TRBV5-4,TRBJ2-1,CASSAMTAGVGYNEQFF,TGTGCCAGCAGCGCCATGACAGCGGGAGTTGGCTACAATGAGCAGTTCTTC